A single TCR beta chain is shown here with its context. One Seattle source followed patients from active infection through their disease course. This specimen belongs to a study of blood T cell repertoires in COVID-19. About the study: Italy, Spain and the United States were the sources of the convalescent and acute COVID-19 samples. Sources were T cells, B-cell-depleted T cells, or PBMCs; the material itself was cDNA or gDNA.

Trimming pared 2 bases from V and 3 bases from J, leaving 15 bases between. CDR1 is GTSNPN and CDR2 is SVGIG in the germline V gene (reference sequence). The CDR3 extends over 15 amino acids. Per the original methods: Reference gene primer amplification gave nucleated cell count estimates. TCRdb's table, derived via immunoSEQ multiplex PCR, lists solely in-frame clones and lacks some. The V and J calls and clone size are taken from that table; D and trimming were inferred from the DNA. The sample carries hundreds of thousands of clones, around nine tenths recorded once. Source material: peripheral blood. The V gene is TRBV30, the J gene TRBJ2-3; perhaps TRBD2 as D (6 bases). The receptor comes from a man between 18 and 29 years old with COVID-19, enrolled during active disease. The CDR3 bases are TGTGCCTGGAGTTCCCGGGACTGGAGGACAGATACGCAGTATTTT. Its translation: CAWSSRDWRTDTQYF.